These T cell receptor beta chains were read from a single sample in a study of OX40 agonist ivuxolimab in advanced cancers. Profiled with immunoSEQ multiplex PCR; TCRdb holds only in-frame clones, not every one. The sample has tens of thousands of clones, approximately 83% seen once; the top ten hold roughly 13%. This specimen was CD4+ or CD8+ T cells sorted from blood, taken in a trial of the OX40 agonist ivuxolimab. Receptors were obtained from an adult with an advanced solid tumor such as melanoma, head and neck, liver or kidney cancer. The CDR3 runs from the conserved cysteine through the conserved F or W. A D gene is named only where the DNA matches it firmly. Rows give clone size only sometimes, using once, few, many, or a class for an expanded clone.

. | . | TRBJ1-4 | TRBV4-1 | TGCGCCAGCAGCCGGACGGACGGCGAAAAACTGTTTTTT | CASSRTDGEKLFF
. | TRBD2 | TRBJ2-7 | TRBV9 | TGTGCCAGCAGCGGGGGACTAACCAGCTCCTACGAGCAGTACTTC | CASSGGLTSSYEQYF
. | TRBD2 | TRBJ2-3 | TRBV7-9 | TGTGCCAGCAGCCATGGGACTAGCGGGACGGATCCGGATACGCAGTATTTT | CASSHGTSGTDPDTQYF
. | TRBD2 | TRBJ2-3 | TRBV2 | TGTGCCAGCAGTGCTAGCGGGAGGTCAGATACGCAGTATTTT | CASSASGRSDTQYF
. | TRBD2 | TRBJ2-7 | TRBV7-2 | TGTGCCAGCAGTCTAACTAGCGGTACCTACGAGCAGTACTTC | CASSLTSGTYEQYF
. | TRBD1 | TRBJ2-3 | TRBV6-1 | TGTGCCAGCAGCCCGGGACAGGGGGCAGATACGCAGTATTTT | CASSPGQGADTQYF
. | . | TRBJ2-7 | TRBV19 | TGTGCCAGTAGTATTACGAGCTCCTACGAGCAGTACTTC | CASSITSSYEQYF
. | . | TRBJ1-1 | TRBV11-1 | TGTGCCAGCACCATCGTGGGGGGAAACACTGAAGCTTTCTTT | CASTIVGGNTEAFF
. | . | TRBJ2-1 | TRBV11-2 | TGTGCCAGCAGCTTTGTCGCTTGGAATGAGCAGTTCTTC | CASSFVAWNEQFF
. | TRBD1 | TRBJ2-7 | TRBV2 | TGTGCCAGCAGTGAAACCGGGACAGGGTTCCACGAGCAGTACTTC | CASSETGTGFHEQYF
. | . | TRBJ2-1 | TRBV7-6 | TGTGCCAGCAGTGGGGGACACGAGCAGTTCTTC | CASSGGHEQFF
. | . | TRBJ1-3 | TRBV19 | TGTGCCAGTAGTAGTTCGGGGGGCGCTTCTGGAAACACCATATATTTT | CASSSSGGASGNTIYF
. | . | TRBJ1-1 | TRBV19 | TGTGCCAGTAGTCTGGGACACAGGAACACTGAAGCTTTCTTT | CASSLGHRNTEAFF
. | . | TRBJ2-6 | TRBV11-2 | TGTGCCAGCAGCTTATTCAGGGCTGGGGCCAACGTCCTGACTTTC | CASSLFRAGANVLTF
once | . | TRBJ2-4 | TRBV2 | TGTGCCAGCAGTGGAGGTGGTGATAACATTCAGTACTTC | CASSGGGDNIQYF
. | . | TRBJ1-1 | TRBV15 | TGTGCCACCAGCAGAGTCCCGGGCGGGACTGAAGCTTTCTTT | CATSRVPGGTEAFF
. | . | TRBJ2-4 | TRBV2 | TGTGCCAGCAGTGAAGGAGGACGGGAAAACATTCAGTACTTC | CASSEGGRENIQYF
. | TRBD2 | TRBJ2-7 | TRBV27 | TGTGCCAGCAGTTTATTGGGACTAGCGGATTACGAGCAGTACTTC | CASSLLGLADYEQYF
once | TRBD1 | TRBJ1-1 | TRBV18 | TGTGCCAGCTCACCTCCCGTAGGGACAGATGGTGAAGCTTTCTTT | CASSPPVGTDGEAFF
. | . | TRBJ1-2 | TRBV7-9 | TGTGCCAGCAGCCCTAGGAGACAGTCGTATGGCTACACCTTC | CASSPRRQSYGYTF
. | . | TRBJ2-3 | TRBV7-2 | TGTGCCAGCAGCCTGGTGGGCGGGGCGGGCACAGATACGCAGTATTTT | CASSLVGGAGTDTQYF
. | TRBD1 | TRBJ2-1 | TRBV7-7 | TGTGCTAGCAGCTCGGGACAGCCCTCCTACAATGAGCAGTTCTTC | CASSSGQPSYNEQFF
. | . | TRBJ2-1 | TRBV21-1 | TGTGCCAGCAGCAAATTGCGGGAGCCGTTCAATGAGCAGTTCTTC | CASSKLREPFNEQFF
few | . | TRBJ1-1 | TRBV20-1 | TGCAGTGCTAGGTTCAGGGAGAAAGCTTTCTTT | CSARFREKAFF
once | . | TRBJ2-2 | TRBV11-2 | TGTGCCAGCCGCCGGACGGGGGCGGCCGGGGAGCTGTTTTTT | CASRRTGAAGELFF
. | TRBD1 | TRBJ2-3 | TRBV28 | TGTGCCAGCAGCCCGAGACAGGGGTACACAGATACGCAGTATTTT | CASSPRQGYTDTQYF
. | . | TRBJ2-5 | TRBV11-2 | TGTGCCAGCAGCTCCCCCCGGGACCTCCTGGAGCAGTACTTC | CASSSPRDLLEQYF
. | . | TRBJ2-3 | TRBV19 | TGTGCCGGTAGTATATTCCCCACAGATACGCAGTATTTT | CAGSIFPTDTQYF
. | . | TRBJ2-4 | TRBV5-8 | TGTGCCAGCAGCTCCAAATCCCTCCCCAAAAACATTCAGTACTTC | CASSSKSLPKNIQYF
. | . | TRBJ2-1 | TRBV5-1 | TGCGCCAGCAGCTTTCAGGGGGGGACTAGTTACAATGAGCAGTTCTTC | CASSFQGGTSYNEQFF
. | . | TRBJ1-3 | TRBV27 | TGTGCCAGCAGCCGTGTCTCTGGAAACACCATATATTTT | CASSRVSGNTIYF
. | . | TRBJ2-6 | TRBV5-6 | TGTGCCAGCCACCGGCAGTTCTCTGGGGCCAACGTCCTGACTTTC | CASHRQFSGANVLTF
. | TRBD1 | TRBJ2-1 | TRBV6-5 | TGTGCCAGCAGTTGGACAGGGCCCTCCTACAATGAGCAGTTCTTC | CASSWTGPSYNEQFF
. | . | TRBJ1-5 | TRBV18 | TGTGCCAGCTCACGGGACTCCCAGCCCCAGCATTTT | CASSRDSQPQHF
. | . | TRBJ2-3 | TRBV5-4 | TGTGCCAGCACCTACCGCCGCGCAGGGAGCACAGATACGCAGTATTTT | CASTYRRAGSTDTQYF
. | TRBD1 | TRBJ2-7 | TRBV29-1 | TGCAGCGTTGAAGACCCGACAGGGGTGGGCGAGCAGTACTTC | CSVEDPTGVGEQYF
. | TRBD2 | TRBJ2-5 | TRBV19 | TGTGCCAGTAGTAGGAGGACTAGCGGGGAGCAAGAGACCCAGTACTTC | CASSRRTSGEQETQYF
. | . | TRBJ2-5 | TRBV6-6 | TGTGCCAGCACCAGGTTGGGATCTTCCCAAGAGACCCAGTACTTC | CASTRLGSSQETQYF
. | . | TRBJ2-7 | TRBV28 | TGTGCCAGCAGCCGGGGGATTAGGTACGAGCAGTACTTC | CASSRGIRYEQYF
. | TRBD1 | TRBJ1-2 | TRBV28 | TGTGCCAGCAGTGCTGACAGGGTAGACTATGGCTACACCTTC | CASSADRVDYGYTF
. | . | TRBJ1-2 | TRBV30 | TGTGCCTGGAGTACGCCATGGGCGGGCTATGGCTACACCTTC | CAWSTPWAGYGYTF
. | . | TRBJ2-5 | TRBV19 | TGTGCCAGTAGTATCATCGGGGGAAGGGCGGAGACCCAGTACTTC | CASSIIGGRAETQYF
. | . | TRBJ1-1 | TRBV25-1 | TGTGCCAGCAGTGAGAGACTAGGGGCAACGAACACTGAAGCTTTCTTT | CASSERLGATNTEAFF
. | . | TRBJ2-6 | TRBV19 | TGTGCCAGTGCCCTACGATGGGTGTCTGGGGCCAACGTCCTGACTTTC | CASALRWVSGANVLTF
. | . | TRBJ2-5 | TRBV27 | TGTGCCAGCAGTCCCATGGCACGTTGGGAGACCCAGTACTTC | CASSPMARWETQYF
once | TRBD1 | TRBJ2-7 | TRBV30 | TGTGCCTGGAGGCTCCGGGGGACAGGGGGTGGATACGAGCAGTACTTC | CAWRLRGTGGGYEQYF
. | . | TRBJ1-4 | TRBV28 | TGTGCCAGCAGTTCCCCAGGGGCTAATGAAAAACTGTTTTTT | CASSSPGANEKLFF
. | . | TRBJ2-3 | TRBV30 | TGTGCCTGGACCTCATTTTTTGGCGGGCGGGATACGCAGTATTTT | CAWTSFFGGRDTQYF
. | TRBD1 | TRBJ2-7 | TRBV4-1 | TGCGCCAGCAGCTCGCAGCTCACAGGGGCCTACGAGCAGTACTTC | CASSSQLTGAYEQYF
. | . | TRBJ2-7 | TRBV5-1 | TGCGCCAGCAGCCATGCTGGGGGACTCGGCTCCTACGAGCAGTACTTC | CASSHAGGLGSYEQYF
. | . | TRBJ2-7 | TRBV7-9 | TGTGCCAGCAGCGCACAGGGTTACGAGCAGTACTTC | CASSAQGYEQYF
. | . | TRBJ1-2 | TRBV4-2 | TGTGCCAGCAGCCGTAACCCAGAGGGCCTTAGGGGCTACACCTTC | CASSRNPEGLRGYTF
. | TRBD2 | TRBJ2-1 | TRBV9 | TGTGCCAGCGGCGACAGCGGGAGGGCCCGTGGGCAGTTCTTC | CASGDSGRARGQFF
. | . | TRBJ2-3 | TRBV7-3 | TGTGCCAGCAGCACTAACAGCCCCTTAGCTGGTACGCAGTATTTT | CASSTNSPLAGTQYF
. | . | TRBJ2-3 | TRBV5-4 | TGTGCCAGCAGCTTGTACGGGACGACAGATACGCAGTATTTT | CASSLYGTTDTQYF
. | TRBD1 | TRBJ1-2 | TRBV7-6 | TGTGCCAGCAGCAAGGGACAGGACTATGGCTACACCTTC | CASSKGQDYGYTF